This T cell receptor beta chain is from a study of blood T cell repertoires in COVID-19. Study at large: Researchers got acute and convalescent COVID-19 samples from the United States, Italy and Spain. In each case, the material was cDNA or gDNA derived from T cells, B-cell-depleted T cells, or PBMCs.

Germline V CDR1 and CDR2: GTSNPN, SVGIG (reference sequence). The CDR3 consists of 14 residues. V lost 4 bases and J 0 bases, leaving 12 bases between the germline ends. The repertoire was sequenced with immunoSEQ multiplex PCR; TCRdb's copy has only in-frame clones and lacks some. The sample consists of roughly 150,000 clones, 78% of them appearing once. This chain connects TRBV30 to TRBJ1-1, with unresolved D. The source of this sequence is a woman aged 80 or over with acute or convalescent COVID-19. The sequenced sample consisted of peripheral blood. This chain's CDR3 is CAWTILNMNTEAFF. The DNA of the CDR3 is TGTGCCTGGACCATCCTTAACATGAACACTGAAGCTTTCTTT.